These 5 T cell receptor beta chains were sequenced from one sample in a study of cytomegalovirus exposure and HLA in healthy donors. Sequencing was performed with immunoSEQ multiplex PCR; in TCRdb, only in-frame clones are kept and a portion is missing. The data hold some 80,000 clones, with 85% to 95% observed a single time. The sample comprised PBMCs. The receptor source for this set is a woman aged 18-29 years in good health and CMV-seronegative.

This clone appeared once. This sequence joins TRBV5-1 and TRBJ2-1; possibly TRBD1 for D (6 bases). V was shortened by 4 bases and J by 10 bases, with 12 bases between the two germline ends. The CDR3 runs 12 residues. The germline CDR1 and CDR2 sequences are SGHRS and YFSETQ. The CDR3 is CASSRDIREQFF. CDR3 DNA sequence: TGCGCCAGCAGCCGGGACATCCGGGAGCAGTTCTTC.

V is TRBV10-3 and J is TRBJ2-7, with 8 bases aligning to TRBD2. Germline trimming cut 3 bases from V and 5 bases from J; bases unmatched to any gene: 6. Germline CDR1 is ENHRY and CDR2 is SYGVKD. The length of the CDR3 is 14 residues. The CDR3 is CAISDQTSEHEQYF. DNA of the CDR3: TGTGCCATCAGTGATCAGACTAGCGAGCACGAGCAGTACTTC.

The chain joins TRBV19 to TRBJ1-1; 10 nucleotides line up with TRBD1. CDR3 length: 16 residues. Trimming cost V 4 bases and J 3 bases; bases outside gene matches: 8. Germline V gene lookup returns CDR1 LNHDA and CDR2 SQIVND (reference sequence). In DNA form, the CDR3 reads TGTGCCAGTAGTAACCGGGACAGGGGAACTGACACTGAAGCTTTCTTT. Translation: CASSNRDRGTDTEAFF.

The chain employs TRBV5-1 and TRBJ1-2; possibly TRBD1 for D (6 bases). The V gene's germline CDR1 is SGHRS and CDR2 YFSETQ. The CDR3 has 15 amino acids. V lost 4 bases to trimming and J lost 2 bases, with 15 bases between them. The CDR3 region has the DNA TGCGCCAGCAGCCCCCACCGGGACACCAACTATGGCTACACCTTC. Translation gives CASSPHRDTNYGYTF.

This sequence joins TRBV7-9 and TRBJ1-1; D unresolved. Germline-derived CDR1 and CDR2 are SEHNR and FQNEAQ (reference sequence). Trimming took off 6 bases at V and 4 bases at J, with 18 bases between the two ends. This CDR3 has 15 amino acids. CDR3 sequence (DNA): TGTGCCAGCAGGCCCCCCGCGGCATCTCCCACTGAAGCTTTCTTT. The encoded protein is CASRPPAASPTEAFF.